The entry below gives a single TCR beta chain sequence along with its context. Its antigen is not yet known. The sample holds no much larger clone one base away, and base qualities are not on file. TCRbeta CDR3 regions were amplified from genomic DNA using the immunoSEQ Assay, a bias-controlled multiplex PCR. The paper's processing steps were these. Nucleated cell counts per sample were estimated from amplification of reference gene primers within the assay. Sequence reads were collapsed and filtered to measure the absolute abundance of every unique TCRbeta CDR3 rearrangement. For each sample, productive Simpson clonality was calculated as the square root of Simpson's diversity index across productive rearrangements. TCRdb retrieved this table from immuneACCESS and kept in-frame rearrangements only. Not all clones are present; in checked studies, unresolved V genes account for under half, and no reason is known for the remainder. V and J calls and clone size are those listed in that table; D and trimming were worked out from the DNA. Here the sample has 140,000 to 150,000 clones; approximately 80% occur a single time. About 40% of the sample lies in the top ten.

The source of the sample is a study of blood T cell repertoires in COVID-19 (dated by TCRdb to about 2020). Turning to the overall study: Collaborator samples came from the United States, Italy and Spain and covered acute and convalescent phases of COVID-19. The material from the prospective study consisted of cDNA or gDNA derived from T cells, B-cell-depleted T cells, or PBMCs. The dataset comprised deeply sampled blood TCRbeta repertoires from subjects exposed to, actively infected with, or recovered from COVID-19. The repertoires were released in a freely available public database intended as a resource for research on the immune response to SARS-CoV-2. The samples were drawn from two sources: the first 160 participants of the ongoing ImmuneRACE study, and 950 to 1,500 subjects contributed by 6 global collaborators. A de-identified subject ID, COVID-19 status, age in years and sex were almost always included in the sample metadata. HLA class I and class II types, where available, came from metadata supplied by the sample provider rather than from assay-based typing.

The collaborating institutions used their own protocols to collect whole blood in K2EDTA tubes. For TCRbeta analysis, collaborator samples were shipped as frozen whole blood, as isolated PBMCs, or as DNA extracted from either sample type. The paper as a whole reports these results and caveats: Clinical and demographic metadata were provided uncurated, with the amount varying by source and participant.

Sequences were obtained from peripheral blood. This TCR was sampled from a human donor in a cohort sampled during active COVID-19.

The encoded CDR3 is CASSLSGYEQYF. The DNA is TGTGCCAGCAGTCTTTCAGGCTACGAGCAGTACTTC. The sequence joins TRBV6-2 or TRBV6-3 to TRBJ2-7; too little of a D gene remains to name it. The CDR3, from cysteine to phenylalanine, totals 12 residues. Here the CDR3 DNA is all that survives: 36 bases in frame from base 1. The germline V gene sets CDR1 to MNHEY and CDR2 to SVGEGT. V gives up 5 bases and J gives up 3 bases, and the segment between their germline ends measures 8 bases.